This T cell receptor (beta chain) was recovered during a study of blood T cell repertoires in COVID-19. Recruitment covered about 26 US areas and drew participants whose ages spanned roughly 18 to 90 years. Authors' data handling: Nucleated cell counts were estimated from reference gene primer amplification. Generated by immunoSEQ multiplex PCR, the TCRdb table keeps only in-frame clones and is missing some. V, J and clone size were drawn from that table, and D and trimming were deduced from the DNA. The table shows approximately 300,000 clones, with roughly 90% occurring only once. The CDR3 is 13 residues long. Germline lookup yields CDR1 SGHDT and CDR2 YYEEEE. Trimming took 7 bases from V and 0 from J, leaving 10 bases between them. This clone showed up just once.

The sample was PBMCs or T cells enriched from blood (not recorded which). The chain employs TRBV5-6 and TRBJ2-5; D uncertain. The receptor was derived from a woman in her twenties or thirties who had recovered from COVID-19. The CDR3, as DNA: TGTGCCAGCTGGCAGTTCTACCAAGAGACCCAGTACTTC. It yields the protein CASWQFYQETQYF.